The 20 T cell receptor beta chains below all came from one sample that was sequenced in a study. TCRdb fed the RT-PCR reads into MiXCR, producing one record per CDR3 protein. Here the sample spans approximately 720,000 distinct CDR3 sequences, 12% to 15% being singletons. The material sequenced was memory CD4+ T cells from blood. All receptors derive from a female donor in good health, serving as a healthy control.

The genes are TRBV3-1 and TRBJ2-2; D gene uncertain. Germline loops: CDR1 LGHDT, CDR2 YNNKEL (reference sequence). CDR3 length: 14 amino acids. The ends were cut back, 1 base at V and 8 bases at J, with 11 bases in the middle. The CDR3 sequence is CASSQVSGSGELFF. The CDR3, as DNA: TGTGCCAGCAGCCAAGTATCTGGGTCTGGGGAGCTGTTTTTT.

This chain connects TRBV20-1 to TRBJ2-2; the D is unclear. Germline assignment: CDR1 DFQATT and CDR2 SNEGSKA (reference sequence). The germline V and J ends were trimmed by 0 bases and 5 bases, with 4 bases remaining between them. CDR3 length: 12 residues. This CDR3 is CSARDETGELFF. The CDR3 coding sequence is TGCAGTGCTAGAGACGAAACCGGGGAGCTGTTTTTT.

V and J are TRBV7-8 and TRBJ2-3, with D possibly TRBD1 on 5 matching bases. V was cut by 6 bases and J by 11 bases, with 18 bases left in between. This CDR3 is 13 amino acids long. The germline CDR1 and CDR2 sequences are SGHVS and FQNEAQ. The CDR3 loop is CASSTLPGNEQYF. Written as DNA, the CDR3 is TGTGCCAGCAGTACACTCCCAGGGAATGAGCAGTATTTT.

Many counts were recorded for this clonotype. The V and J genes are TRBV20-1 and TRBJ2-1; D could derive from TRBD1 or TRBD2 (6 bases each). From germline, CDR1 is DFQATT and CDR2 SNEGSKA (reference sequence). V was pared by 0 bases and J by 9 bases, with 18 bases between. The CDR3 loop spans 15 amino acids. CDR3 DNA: TGCAGTGCTAGAGATACGGGGGCCGGGCCCAGTGAGCAGTTCTTC. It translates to CSARDTGAGPSEQFF.

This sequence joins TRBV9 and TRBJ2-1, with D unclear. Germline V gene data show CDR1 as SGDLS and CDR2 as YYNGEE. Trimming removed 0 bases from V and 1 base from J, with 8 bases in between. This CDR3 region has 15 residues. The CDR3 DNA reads TGTGCCAGCAGCGTAGGCGCGCAATCCTACAATGAGCAGTTCTTC. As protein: CASSVGAQSYNEQFF.

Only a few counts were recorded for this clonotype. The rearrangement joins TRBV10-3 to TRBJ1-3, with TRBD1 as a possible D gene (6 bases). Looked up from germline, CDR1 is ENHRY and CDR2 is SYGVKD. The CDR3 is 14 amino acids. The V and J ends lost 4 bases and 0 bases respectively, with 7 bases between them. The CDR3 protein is CAISGQVSGNTIYF. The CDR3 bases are TGTGCCATCAGTGGACAGGTCTCTGGAAACACCATATATTTT.

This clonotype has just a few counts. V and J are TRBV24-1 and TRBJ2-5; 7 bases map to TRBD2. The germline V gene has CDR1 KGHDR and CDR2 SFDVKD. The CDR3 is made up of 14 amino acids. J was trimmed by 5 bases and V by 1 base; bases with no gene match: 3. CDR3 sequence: CATSDFREAETQYF. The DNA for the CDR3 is TGTGCCACCAGTGATTTTCGGGAGGCGGAGACCCAGTACTTC.

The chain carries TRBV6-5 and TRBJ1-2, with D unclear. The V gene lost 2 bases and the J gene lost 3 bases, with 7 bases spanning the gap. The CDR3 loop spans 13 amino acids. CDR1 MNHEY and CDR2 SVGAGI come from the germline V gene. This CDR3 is CASSYKAHYGYTF. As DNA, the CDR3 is TGTGCCAGCAGTTACAAGGCTCACTATGGCTACACCTTC.

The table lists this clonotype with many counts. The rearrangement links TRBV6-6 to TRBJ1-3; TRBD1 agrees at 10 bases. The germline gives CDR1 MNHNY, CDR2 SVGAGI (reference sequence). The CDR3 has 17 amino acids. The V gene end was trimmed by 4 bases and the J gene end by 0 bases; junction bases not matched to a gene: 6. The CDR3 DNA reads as TGTGCCAGCAGTTCCCTGACAGGGGGCAACTCTGGAAACACCATATATTTT. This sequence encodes CASSSLTGGNSGNTIYF.

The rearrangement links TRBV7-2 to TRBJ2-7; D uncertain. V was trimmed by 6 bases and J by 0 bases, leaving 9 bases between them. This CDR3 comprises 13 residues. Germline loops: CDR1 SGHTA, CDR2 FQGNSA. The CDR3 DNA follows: TGTGCCAGCAGTTACACCAACTCCTACGAGCAGTACTTC. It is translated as CASSYTNSYEQYF.

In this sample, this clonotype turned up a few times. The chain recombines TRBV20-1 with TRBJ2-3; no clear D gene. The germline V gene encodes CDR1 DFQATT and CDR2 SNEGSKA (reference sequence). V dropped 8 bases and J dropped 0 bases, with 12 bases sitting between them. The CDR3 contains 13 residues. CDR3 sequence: CSRSSPSTDTQYF. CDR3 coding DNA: TGCAGTCGGTCGTCCCCCAGCACAGATACGCAGTATTTT.

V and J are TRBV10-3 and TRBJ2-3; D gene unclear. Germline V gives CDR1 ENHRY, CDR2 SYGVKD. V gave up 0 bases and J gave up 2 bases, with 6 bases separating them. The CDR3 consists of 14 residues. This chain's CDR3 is CAISESRPTDTQYF. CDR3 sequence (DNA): TGTGCCATCAGTGAGTCTAGGCCCACAGATACGCAGTATTTT.

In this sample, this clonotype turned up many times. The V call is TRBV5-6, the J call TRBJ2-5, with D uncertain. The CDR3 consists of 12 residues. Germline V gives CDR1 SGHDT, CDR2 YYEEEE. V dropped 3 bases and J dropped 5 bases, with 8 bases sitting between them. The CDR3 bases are TGTGCCAGCAGCTGGGCCGGGGAGACCCAGTACTTC. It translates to CASSWAGETQYF.

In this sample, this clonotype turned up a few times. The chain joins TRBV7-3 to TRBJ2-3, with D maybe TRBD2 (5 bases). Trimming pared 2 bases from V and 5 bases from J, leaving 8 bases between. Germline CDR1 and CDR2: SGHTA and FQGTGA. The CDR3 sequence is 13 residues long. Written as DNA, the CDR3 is TGTGCCAGCAGCTTACTTCGGGAAGATACGCAGTATTTT. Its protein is CASSLLREDTQYF.

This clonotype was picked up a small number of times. The CDR3 loop is CASSSIPGLLRETQYF. The CDR3, as DNA: TGTGCCAGCAGTTCTATCCCGGGCCTCCTACGGGAGACCCAGTACTTC. The chain recombines TRBV6-2 or TRBV6-3 with TRBJ2-5; D remains unclear. The CDR3 runs 16 residues. Germline loops: CDR1 MNHEY, CDR2 SVGEGT. The V end was cut by 4 bases, the J end by 5 bases, with 20 bases between.

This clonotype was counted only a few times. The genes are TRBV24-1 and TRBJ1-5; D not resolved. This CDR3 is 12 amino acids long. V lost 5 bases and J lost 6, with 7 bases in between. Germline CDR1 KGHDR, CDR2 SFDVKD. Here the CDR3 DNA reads TGTGCCACCAGTGGGGTTGGTCAGCCCCAGCATTTT. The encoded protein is CATSGVGQPQHF.

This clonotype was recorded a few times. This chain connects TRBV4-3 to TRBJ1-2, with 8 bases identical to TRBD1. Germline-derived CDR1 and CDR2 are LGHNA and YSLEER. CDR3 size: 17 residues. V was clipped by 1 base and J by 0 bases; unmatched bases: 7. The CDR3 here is CASSQVGRGPTNYGYTF. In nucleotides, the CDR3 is TGCGCCAGCAGCCAAGTGGGCAGGGGGCCGACTAACTATGGCTACACCTTC.

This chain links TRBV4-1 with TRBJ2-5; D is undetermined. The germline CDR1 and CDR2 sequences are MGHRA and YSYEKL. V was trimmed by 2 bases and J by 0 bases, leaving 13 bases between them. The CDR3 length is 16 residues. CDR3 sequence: CASSQTGSNYQETQYF. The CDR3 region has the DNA TGCGCCAGCAGCCAAACGGGCTCAAACTACCAAGAGACCCAGTACTTC.

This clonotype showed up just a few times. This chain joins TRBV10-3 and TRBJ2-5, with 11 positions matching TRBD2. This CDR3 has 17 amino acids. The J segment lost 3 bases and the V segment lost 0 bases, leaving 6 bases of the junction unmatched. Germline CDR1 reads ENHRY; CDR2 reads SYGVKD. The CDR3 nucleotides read TGTGCCATCAGTGAGTCGGTCTTAGCGGGAGGGAAAGAGACCCAGTACTTC. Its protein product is CAISESVLAGGKETQYF.

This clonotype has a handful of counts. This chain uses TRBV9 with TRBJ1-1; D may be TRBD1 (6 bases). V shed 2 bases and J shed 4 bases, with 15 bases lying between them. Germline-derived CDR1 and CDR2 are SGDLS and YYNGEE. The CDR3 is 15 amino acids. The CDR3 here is CASSVLQGAITEAFF. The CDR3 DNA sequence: TGTGCCAGCAGCGTCTTACAGGGCGCGATCACTGAAGCTTTCTTT.